Measured by frequency, the clone carrying this T cell receptor (beta chain) is medium-sized. The CDR3 spans 14 residues. The germline CDR1 and CDR2 sequences are MDHEN and SYDVKM. Libraries were made by iRepertoire multiplex PCR with TCR subtype-specific primers for bulk and single-cell sequencing. TCRdb reanalyzed the multiplex PCR reads, giving one entry per CDR3 protein sequence and no DNA. The specimen's table records roughly 5,500 distinct CDR3 sequences. These data are taken from a study of T cells in severe cutaneous drug reactions. Study-level background: Only probable or definite SJS/TEN or DRESS cases by RegiSCAR were enrolled.

Sequenced patients had Stevens-Johnson syndrome or toxic epidermal necrolysis caused by carbamazepine. The sequencing sample was made of PBMCs. This TCR was sampled from a human donor with a severe cutaneous adverse drug reaction. The chain carries TRBV28 and TRBJ1-5; TCRdb's D gene call, TRBD1, goes unchecked for lack of DNA. CDR3 sequence reads: CASENRGLGQPQHF. The full variable domain, with the rest looked up from reference TRBV28 and TRBJ1-5, is DVKVTQSSRYLVKRTGEKVFLECVQDMDHENMFWYRQDPGLGLRLIYFSYDVKMKEKGDIPEGYSVSREKKERFSLILESASTNQTSMYLCASENRGLGQPQHFGDGTRLSIL.